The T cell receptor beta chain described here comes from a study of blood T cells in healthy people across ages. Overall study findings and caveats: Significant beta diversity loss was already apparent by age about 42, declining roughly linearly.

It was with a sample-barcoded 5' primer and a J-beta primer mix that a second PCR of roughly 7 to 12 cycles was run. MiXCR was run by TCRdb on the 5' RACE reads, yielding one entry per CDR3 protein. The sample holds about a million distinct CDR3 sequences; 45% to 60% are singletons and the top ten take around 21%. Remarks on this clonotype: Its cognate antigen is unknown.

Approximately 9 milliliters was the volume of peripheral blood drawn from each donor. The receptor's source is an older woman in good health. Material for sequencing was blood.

In DNA, the CDR3 is TGTGCCAGCAGCTGGACCTACTCATACGAGCAGTACTTC. Protein: CASSWTYSYEQYF. V gene TRBV5-5 combines with J gene TRBJ2-7; D gene uncertain. Germline values: CDR1 SGHKS, CDR2 YYEKEE (reference sequence). This CDR3 has 13 residues. Trimming removed 3 bases from V and 4 bases from J, with 11 bases in between.